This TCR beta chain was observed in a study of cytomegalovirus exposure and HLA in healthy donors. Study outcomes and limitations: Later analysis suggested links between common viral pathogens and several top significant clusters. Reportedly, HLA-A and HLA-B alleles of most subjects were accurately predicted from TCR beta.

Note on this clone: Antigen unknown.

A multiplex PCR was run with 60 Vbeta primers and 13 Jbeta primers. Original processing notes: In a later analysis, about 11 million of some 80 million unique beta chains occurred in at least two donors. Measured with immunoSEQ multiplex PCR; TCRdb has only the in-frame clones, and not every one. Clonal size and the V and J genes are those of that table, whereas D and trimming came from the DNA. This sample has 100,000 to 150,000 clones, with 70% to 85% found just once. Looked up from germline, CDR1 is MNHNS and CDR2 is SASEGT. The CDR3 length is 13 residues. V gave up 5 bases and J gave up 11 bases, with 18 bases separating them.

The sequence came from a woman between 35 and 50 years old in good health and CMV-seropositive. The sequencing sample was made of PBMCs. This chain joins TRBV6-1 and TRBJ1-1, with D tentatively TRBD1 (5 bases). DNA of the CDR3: TGTGCCAGCAGTCCAATGGGGGGGAACGAGGCTTTCTTT. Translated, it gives CASSPMGGNEAFF.